These T cell receptor beta chains were read from a single sample in a study of blood T cell repertoires in COVID-19. Assay: immunoSEQ multiplex PCR; the TCRdb copy retains only in-frame clones and omits some. The sample has some 400,000 clones, around 86% seen once. Sample: peripheral blood. These receptors originate from a human donor in a cohort sampled during active COVID-19. Both conserved end residues are part of each CDR3. Each record gives: J gene, V gene, D gene, clone size, CDR3 length, CDR3 DNA, CDR3 protein. A D gene is named only where the DNA matches it firmly. For some rows the clone size is stated as once, few or many, or as a class when expanded; others skip it.

>TRBJ2-2|TRBV7-9|-|-|15
TGTGCCAGCAGCGGCTTATCCCCCCACACCGGGGAGCTGTTTTTT
CASSGLSPHTGELFF
>TRBJ1-2|TRBV29-1|-|-|14
TGCAGCGTTGAAGATCGGTTCATCCCCCGTGGCTACACCTTC
CSVEDRFIPRGYTF
>TRBJ2-1|TRBV19|TRBD1|-|16
TGTGCCAGTAGTATGGGGTCCGGGACAGGGGGGAATGAGCAGTTCTTC
CASSMGSGTGGNEQFF
>TRBJ1-6|TRBV6-5|TRBD1|few|14
TGTGCCAGCAGTTACGGGACAGAGAATTCACCCCTCCACTTT
CASSYGTENSPLHF
>TRBJ1-2|TRBV4-2|-|-|15
TGTGCCAGCAGCCAATCGCAGGGCTCGGACTATGGCTACACCTTC
CASSQSQGSDYGYTF
>TRBJ2-1|TRBV30|TRBD2|-|15
TGTGCCTGGACCCCTGGGCGGGAGGGGTCCAATGAGCAGTTCTTC
CAWTPGREGSNEQFF
>TRBJ1-6|TRBV19|-|-|16
TGTGCCAGTAGTGAACACGGGAGCTCCTATAATTCACCCCTCCACTTT
CASSEHGSSYNSPLHF
>TRBJ2-2|TRBV19|TRBD2|many|17
TGTGCCAGTAGCCGCTCTAGCGGGAGAAGGCGGACCGGGGAGCTGTTTTTT
CASSRSSGRRRTGELFF
>TRBJ2-3|TRBV28|TRBD2|-|18
TGTGCCAGCTGCGTTACCGCTAGCGGGAGTTGGGGCACAGATACGCAGTATTTT
CASCVTASGSWGTDTQYF
>TRBJ2-5|TRBV7-2|TRBD2|-|17
TGTGCCAGCAGCTCCCTAGGACTAGCGGGGGGCCAAGAGACCCAGTACTTC
CASSSLGLAGGQETQYF
>TRBJ2-7|TRBV30|-|-|11
TGTGCCTGGAGTGGCCAAGCCGAGCAGTACTTC
CAWSGQAEQYF
>TRBJ2-3|TRBV10-3|-|-|13
TGTGCCATCGCCCAGGGCAACACAGATACGCAGTATTTT
CAIAQGNTDTQYF
>TRBJ2-1|TRBV6-5|TRBD1|-|15
TGTGCCAGCAGGACTCCTAGGACAGGGAACAATGAGCAGTTCTTC
CASRTPRTGNNEQFF
>TRBJ1-2|TRBV11-2|-|-|12
TGTGCCAGCAGCTTGAGGAACTATGGCTACACCTTC
CASSLRNYGYTF
>TRBJ2-3|TRBV11-2|TRBD2|once|18
TGTGCCAGCAGCTTTAGACTACTAGCGGGGGCTAGCACAGATACGCAGTATTTT
CASSFRLLAGASTDTQYF
>TRBJ1-2|TRBV18|-|-|16
TGTGCCAGCTCACCAGAACTTCCCGGGACAAACTATGGCTACACCTTC
CASSPELPGTNYGYTF
>TRBJ2-7|TRBV5-5|-|-|14
TGTGCCAGCACCTCCGGGACAACGTCGTCCGAGCAGTACTTC
CASTSGTTSSEQYF
>TRBJ1-2|TRBV5-1|-|-|15
TGCGCCAGCAGCTTGGCCACCAGGGCCCCCAGTGGCTACACCTTC
CASSLATRAPSGYTF
>TRBJ1-1|TRBV5-8|-|-|13
TGTGCCAGCAGCTTGTTCTTGAACACTGAAGCTTTCTTT
CASSLFLNTEAFF
>TRBJ1-2|TRBV5-1|-|-|14
TGCGCCAGCAGCTTGGTGAGCAGGGGAGACGGCTACACCTTC
CASSLVSRGDGYTF
>TRBJ2-5|TRBV7-9|-|-|13
TGTGCCAGCAGCTTGCCCCGGGTGAAGACCCAGTACTTC
CASSLPRVKTQYF
>TRBJ2-2|TRBV2|TRBD1|few|15
TGTGCCAGCAGTCTTGACAGGGGGATGGCCGGGGAGCTGTTTTTT
CASSLDRGMAGELFF